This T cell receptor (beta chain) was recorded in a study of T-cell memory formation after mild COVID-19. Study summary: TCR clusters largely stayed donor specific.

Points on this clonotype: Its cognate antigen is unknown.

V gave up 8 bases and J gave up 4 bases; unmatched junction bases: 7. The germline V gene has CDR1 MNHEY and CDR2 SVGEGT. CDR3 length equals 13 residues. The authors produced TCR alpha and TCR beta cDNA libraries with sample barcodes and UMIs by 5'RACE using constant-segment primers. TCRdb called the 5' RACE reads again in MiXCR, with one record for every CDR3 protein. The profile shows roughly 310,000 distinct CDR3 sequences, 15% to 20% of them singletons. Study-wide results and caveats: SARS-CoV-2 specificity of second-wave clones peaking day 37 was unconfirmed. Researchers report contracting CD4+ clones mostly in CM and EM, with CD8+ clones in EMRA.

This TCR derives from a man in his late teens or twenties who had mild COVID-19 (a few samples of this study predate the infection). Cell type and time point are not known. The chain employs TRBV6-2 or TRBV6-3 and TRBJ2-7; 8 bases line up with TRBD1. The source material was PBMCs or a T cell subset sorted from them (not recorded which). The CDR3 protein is CASFQDREYEQYF. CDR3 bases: TGTGCCAGCTTTCAGGACAGGGAATACGAGCAGTACTTC.